Below are 24 T cell receptor beta chains sequenced from a single sample in a study of T cells in Graves' hyperthyroidism and ophthalmopathy. TCR beta CDR3 regions were amplified from RNA transcripts. With the HTBI primer set, the TCR CDR3 went through a first round of RT-PCR. TCRdb re-derived calls from the multiplex PCR reads in MiXCR, one entry per CDR3 protein. Of under 450,000 distinct CDR3 sequences listed, approximately 15% are singletons. The source material was blood. The receptors were gathered from a woman aged 18-29 years with Graves' hyperthyroidism.

This clonotype was seen many times. The V call is TRBV12-3 or TRBV12-4, the J call TRBJ2-1; 10 positions match TRBD2. Germline trimming cut 3 bases from V and 9 bases from J; bases unmatched to any gene: 8. CDR3 length equals 15 residues. CDR3 sequence (DNA): TGTGCCAGCAGTTTTAACCCTAGCGGGAGTGGTGAGCAGTTCTTC. As protein: CASSFNPSGSGEQFF.

This clonotype was found many times. The rearrangement uses TRBV20-1 and TRBJ1-1; a possible D gene is TRBD1 (5 bases). V was trimmed by 3 bases and J by 5 bases, leaving 10 bases between them. Germline CDR1 and CDR2: DFQATT and SNEGSKA (reference sequence). This CDR3 is built from 12 residues. The CDR3 loop reads CSASPQGTEAFF. The CDR3 DNA is TGCAGTGCTAGCCCTCAGGGAACTGAAGCTTTCTTT.

This clonotype was counted at least ten times. J is TRBJ1-1 and V is TRBV20-1; D remains unclear. The CDR3 runs to 15 residues. V was cut by 1 base and J by 3 bases, with 15 bases left in between. The germline CDR1 and CDR2 sequences are DFQATT and SNEGSKA (reference sequence). CDR3 coding DNA: TGCAGTGCTAGAGCCGTTGAGGTCTGGGACACTGAAGCTTTCTTT. Its translation: CSARAVEVWDTEAFF.

This sequence joins TRBV10-1 and TRBJ2-1, with TRBD1 as a possible D gene (5 bases). The germline CDR1 and CDR2 sequences are WNHNN and SYGVQD (reference sequence). The CDR3 is 16 residues long. With 3 bases removed from V and 3 bases from J, the gap between germline ends came to 15 bases. CDR3 nucleotides: TGCGCCAGCAGTGAACAGGCGGTCGACTTCTACAATGAGCAGTTCTTC. This sequence encodes CASSEQAVDFYNEQFF.

Many counts were recorded for this clonotype. This sequence joins TRBV12-3 or TRBV12-4 and TRBJ1-2; 8 nucleotides match TRBD1. With V trimmed by 3 bases and J by 4 bases, 4 bases remained unmatched. The CDR3 spans 14 residues. CDR3 sequence: CASSLSGQAYGYTF. CDR3 sequence (DNA): TGTGCCAGCAGTTTGTCGGGACAGGCCTATGGCTACACCTTC.

The chain links TRBV28 to TRBJ1-1; D ambiguous. The germline V gene encodes CDR1 MDHEN and CDR2 SYDVKM. Trimming shortened V by 5 bases and J by 2 bases, and 9 bases separated the two germline ends. This CDR3 has 13 amino acids. The CDR3 region is CASSPQTNTEAFF. In nucleotides, the CDR3 is TGTGCCAGCAGTCCCCAGACCAACACTGAAGCTTTCTTT.

The gene calls are TRBV6-1 and TRBJ1-2, with TRBD1 matching 10 bases. The V gene end was trimmed by 6 bases and the J gene end by 7 bases; junction bases not matched to a gene: 8. This CDR3 has 14 residues. CDR1 and CDR2 from the germline V gene are MNHNS and SASEGT. CDR3 DNA: TGTGCCAGCAGGACCGGGACAGGGGAGCGTGGCTACACCTTC. It specifies CASRTGTGERGYTF.

The chain recombines TRBV6-1 with TRBJ1-2, with D possibly matching TRBD1 (6 bases). Germline V gene sequence: CDR1 MNHNS, CDR2 SASEGT. CDR3 size: 15 residues. Trimming removed 0 bases from V and 1 base from J, with 9 bases in between. CDR3 DNA: TGTGCCAGCAGTGAAGCCTGGACAGATAACTATGGCTACACCTTC. It codes for CASSEAWTDNYGYTF.

V gene TRBV9 combines with J gene TRBJ2-7; the D gene could be TRBD1 or TRBD2 (5 bases each). The germline V gene encodes CDR1 SGDLS and CDR2 YYNGEE. Trimming stripped 2 bases from V and 1 base from J, with 10 bases between. The CDR3 runs to 14 residues. Here the CDR3 DNA reads TGTGCCAGCAGCGTTGGGGACCTATCCTACGAGCAGTACTTC. Residues: CASSVGDLSYEQYF. Supplemented by reference TRBV9 and TRBJ2-7, the full variable domain reads DSGVTQTPKHLITATGQRVTLRCSPRSGDLSVYWYQQSLDQGLQFLIQYYNGEERAKGNILERFSAQQFPDLHSELNLSSLELGDSALYFCASSVGDLSYEQYFGPGTRLTVT.

This clonotype was counted ten times or more. The chain carries TRBV5-6 and TRBJ2-2; D not certain. Trimming left V 1 base short and J 2 bases short, with 12 bases between. This CDR3 region has 16 residues. Germline V gives CDR1 SGHDT, CDR2 YYEEEE. Here the CDR3 DNA reads TGTGCCAGCAGCTTGATGGTCGGTGGTAACACCGGGGAGCTGTTTTTT. Amino acid sequence: CASSLMVGGNTGELFF.

Regarding this clonotype: A much larger clone differs by one base, so this may be a read error. J is TRBJ1-1 and V is TRBV3-1; TRBD1 is a possible D gene (5 bases). This CDR3 has 13 residues. The germline V gene encodes CDR1 LGHDT and CDR2 YNNKEL (reference sequence). The CDR3 DNA reads TGTGCCAGCAGCCAAGGAGGGGTCACTGAAGCTCTCTTT. Its protein product is CASSQGGVTEALF.

As regards this clonotype: A read error is possible here, since a much larger clone lies one base away. This chain joins TRBV29-1 and TRBJ2-5; no firm D call. The germline CDR1 and CDR2 sequences are SQVTM and ANQGSEA. The CDR3 length is 13 residues. The CDR3 coding sequence is TGCAGCGTTCGGGCCCGGCTAGGAGAGACCCAGCACTTC. Its translation: CSVRARLGETQHF. Full variable domain (rest looked up from reference TRBV29-1 and TRBJ2-5): SAVISQKPSRDICQRGTSLTIQCQVDSQVTMMFWYRQQPGQSLTLIATANQGSEATYESGFVIDKFPISRPNLTFSTLTVSNMSPEDSSIYLCSVRARLGETQHFGPGTRLLVL.

This clonotype has at least ten counts. The chain has TRBV6-1 and TRBJ1-5; 11 bases are shared with TRBD1. Germline CDR1 and CDR2: MNHNS and SASEGT. V gave up 3 bases and J gave up 5 bases; unmatched junction bases: 6. This CDR3 contains 16 residues. CDR3 nucleotides: TGTGCCAGCAGTGATCCTGGACAGGGGGCGGATCAGCCCCAGCATTTT. Its translation: CASSDPGQGADQPQHF.

This clonotype was seen ten or more times. This chain joins TRBV7-2 and TRBJ1-1; D is undetermined. The germline CDR1 and CDR2 sequences are SGHTA and FQGNSA. The ends were cut back, 0 bases at V and 4 bases at J, with 18 bases in the middle. The CDR3 covers 17 residues. CDR3 loop: CASSLAFGSRALTEAFF. As DNA, the CDR3 is TGTGCCAGCAGCTTAGCCTTTGGGTCCCGAGCTCTCACTGAAGCTTTCTTT.

Turning to this clonotype: The junction and the germline gene differ at one end; a read error may be behind it. The V and J genes are TRBV2 and TRBJ2-1; no clear D. Germline V gives CDR1 SNHLY, CDR2 FYNNEI. CDR3 length equals 10 residues. The CDR3 bases are TGTGCCAACAGTGACAATGAGCAGTTCTTC. This gives the protein CANSDNEQFF. The full variable domain, rest sourced from reference TRBV2 and TRBJ2-1, is EPEVTQTPSHQVTQMGQEVILRCVPISNHLYFYWYRQILGQKVEFLVSFYNNEISEKSEIFDDQFSVERPDGSNFTLKIRSTKLEDSAMYFCANSDNEQFFGPGTRLTVL.

This clonotype was observed at least ten times. The rearrangement uses TRBV3-1 and TRBJ1-5; D gene unclear. Germline assignment: CDR1 LGHDT and CDR2 YNNKEL (reference sequence). This CDR3 is 13 amino acids long. Trimming removed 0 bases at V and 8 bases at J, with 8 bases between. The CDR3 DNA reads as TGTGCCAGCAGCCAAGATGACGAGAAGCCCCAGCATTTT. Its protein is CASSQDDEKPQHF.

This clonotype was detected only a few times. V gene TRBV11-3 combines with J gene TRBJ2-3, with 9 bases fitting TRBD2. The CDR3 loop spans 13 amino acids. Germline trimming cut 4 bases from V and 4 bases from J; bases unmatched to any gene: 0. CDR1 is SGHNT and CDR2 is YENEEA in the germline V gene. Here the CDR3 reads CASSSSGADTQYF. Here the CDR3 DNA reads TGTGCCAGCAGCTCTAGCGGGGCAGATACGCAGTATTTT.

The chain recombines TRBV27 with TRBJ2-7; 8 bases are a match to TRBD1. CDR3 length: 14 amino acids. CDR1 MNHEY and CDR2 SMNVEV come from the germline V gene (reference sequence). V gave up 5 bases and J gave up 0 bases; unmatched junction bases: 3. CDR3 in DNA: TGTGCCAGCAGTCAGGACAGGGACTCCTACGAGCAGTACTTC. Translated, it gives CASSQDRDSYEQYF.

This clonotype showed up many times. The genes are TRBV15 and TRBJ2-3; D is undetermined. The CDR3 has 17 amino acids. In germline, CDR1 is LNHNV, CDR2 YYDKDF (reference sequence). Trimming cost V 5 bases and J 5 bases, with 23 bases left between them. The CDR3: CATSLLTTGAPGDTQYF. Here the CDR3 DNA reads TGTGCCACCAGCTTACTTACAACGGGTGCACCGGGAGATACGCAGTATTTT.

This clonotype was seen ten or more times. The rearrangement uses TRBV7-2 and TRBJ2-7; 11 bases fit TRBD1. V gave up 2 bases and J gave up 4 bases; unmatched junction bases: 13. Germline V gene lookup returns CDR1 SGHTA and CDR2 FQGNSA. This CDR3 has 18 amino acids. DNA for the CDR3: TGTGCCAGCAGCTTATACCCCCCCGGACAGGGGGCCTCGTACGAGCAGTACTTC. It translates to CASSLYPPGQGASYEQYF.

This clonotype was counted many times. CDR3 protein: CASTPRGGGAYNEQFF. CDR3 nucleotides: TGTGCCAGCACCCCCCGCGGCGGGGGAGCCTACAATGAGCAGTTCTTC. The J gene is TRBJ2-1, the V gene TRBV12-3 or TRBV12-4; 7 bases match TRBD2. The V and J ends lost 7 bases and 2 bases, in that order; junction bases with no gene match: 11. There are 16 residues in the CDR3.

This clonotype has ten or more counts. The J gene is TRBJ1-1, the V gene TRBV12-3 or TRBV12-4; D may be TRBD1 (6 bases). The CDR3 runs 14 residues. Trimming cost V 8 bases and J 2 bases, with 15 bases left between them. CDR3 region: CASRRRGENTEAFF. CDR3 DNA: TGTGCCAGCCGACGTAGGGGGGAAAACACTGAAGCTTTCTTT.

Only a few counts were recorded for this clonotype. This chain joins TRBV7-9 and TRBJ1-3; unclear D gene. There are 15 residues in the CDR3. CDR1 and CDR2 from the germline V gene are SEHNR and FQNEAQ (reference sequence). The V gene lost 6 bases and the J gene lost 0 bases, with 12 bases spanning the gap. The CDR3 bases are TGTGCCAGCAGGGTGACTCGGGACTCTGGAAACACCATATATTTT. Encoded protein: CASRVTRDSGNTIYF.

This clonotype appeared many times. This rearrangement joins TRBV11-2 to TRBJ2-1; no reliable D call. The germline CDR1 and CDR2 sequences are SGHAT and FQNNGV. The CDR3 runs to 13 residues. Trimming removed 0 bases from V and 6 bases from J, with 6 bases in between. CDR3 sequence reads: CASSLDLSNEQFF. In DNA form, the CDR3 reads TGTGCCAGCAGCTTAGATCTAAGCAATGAGCAGTTCTTC.